This passage covers 10 T cell receptor beta chains from one sample sequenced in a study of shared T cell receptors in the human thymus. This table comes from immunoSEQ multiplex PCR, and its TCRdb copy is limited to in-frame clones, with some not included. The top ten clones hold 0.01% to 0.015% of a sample with almost 550,000 clones, roughly 74% of them seen once. The same data also went into a second study, on human thymus T cells.

The sequencing input was thymocytes. The receptors here all came from a boy under two years old with a congenital heart defect.

This clone turned up a few times. The chain recombines TRBV27 with TRBJ2-4; possibly TRBD1 for D (6 bases). Trimming removed 3 bases at V and 0 bases at J, with 12 bases between. CDR1 and CDR2 (germline): MNHEY, SMNVEV (reference sequence). The CDR3 runs 16 residues. This CDR3 is CASSLGTTRAKNIQYF. Here the CDR3 DNA reads TGTGCCAGCAGTTTGGGGACAACTCGAGCCAAAAACATTCAGTACTTC.

The CDR3 DNA sequence: TGTGCCAGTCACAGGGGGAAGGCCGGGGAGCTGTTTTTT. Protein: CASHRGKAGELFF. The gene calls are TRBV19 and TRBJ2-2; the match to TRBD1 covers 8 bases. Losses at the gene ends were 8 bases for V and 6 bases for J; bases not matched to a gene: 5. The V gene's germline CDR1 is LNHDA and CDR2 SQIVND (reference sequence). The CDR3 is 13 amino acids.

The chain employs TRBV9 and TRBJ2-1; TRBD2 aligns across 13 bases. CDR1 SGDLS and CDR2 YYNGEE come from the germline V gene. This CDR3 is built from 17 residues. J was trimmed by 10 bases and V by 3 bases; bases with no gene match: 13. CDR3 loop: CASSGLAGGPLGYEQFF. The CDR3 DNA follows: TGTGCCAGCAGCGGACTAGCGGGAGGACCCCTAGGGTACGAGCAGTTCTTC.

V gene TRBV5-4 combines with J gene TRBJ2-1; TRBD1 matches 7 bases. There are 15 residues in the CDR3. Germline V gene data show CDR1 as SGHNT and CDR2 as YYREEE (reference sequence). V lost 4 bases to trimming and J lost 3 bases; unmatched junction nucleotides: 7. The CDR3 DNA reads as TGTGCCAGCAGCCCCGGGGACAGTTACTACAATGAGCAGTTCTTC. It yields the protein CASSPGDSYYNEQFF. Using reference TRBV5-4 and TRBJ2-1 for the parts outside the CDR3, the full variable domain is ETGVTQSPTHLIKTRGQQVTLRCSSQSGHNTVSWYQQALGQGPQFIFQYYREEENGRGNFPPRFSGLQFPNYSSELNVNALELDDSALYLCASSPGDSYYNEQFFGPGTRLTVL.

The chain has TRBV7-9 and TRBJ2-7; 12 bases align to TRBD2. The germline V gene encodes CDR1 SEHNR and CDR2 FQNEAQ (reference sequence). With 5 bases clipped from V and 3 bases from J, the junction kept 5 bases outside the gene matches. The CDR3 contains 15 residues. The CDR3 is CASSQGLAGLYEQYF. CDR3 bases: TGTGCCAGCAGCCAGGGACTAGCGGGTCTCTACGAGCAGTACTTC.

The rearrangement uses TRBV6-5 and TRBJ1-4, with D unresolved. The ends were cut back, 0 bases at V and 5 bases at J, with 10 bases in the middle. This CDR3 is 15 amino acids long. Germline lookup yields CDR1 MNHEY and CDR2 SVGAGI. The CDR3: CASSYSRAANEKLFF. The DNA for the CDR3 is TGTGCCAGCAGTTACTCGAGGGCAGCCAATGAAAAACTGTTTTTT.

V gene TRBV11-2 combines with J gene TRBJ2-3; TRBD1 matches at 8 bases. After removal of 7 bases from V and 3 bases from J, the junction contained 6 bases not matched to a gene. The CDR3 loop spans 14 amino acids. CDR1 is SGHAT and CDR2 is FQNNGV in the germline V gene. In DNA, the CDR3 is TGTGCCAGCACAAAGGGGACAGGTACAGATACGCAGTATTTT. Translation: CASTKGTGTDTQYF.

The chain joins TRBV27 to TRBJ1-1, with no clear D. The length of the CDR3 is 14 residues. V was trimmed by 3 bases and J by 7 bases, leaving 15 bases between them. Germline loops: CDR1 MNHEY, CDR2 SMNVEV (reference sequence). CDR3 region: CASSFSPRRGEAFF. Here the CDR3 DNA reads TGTGCCAGCAGTTTTTCCCCACGACGGGGTGAAGCTTTCTTT.

This clone was observed a handful of times. The chain recombines TRBV11-2 with TRBJ2-1, with 10 bases aligning to TRBD2. The germline CDR1 and CDR2 sequences are SGHAT and FQNNGV. The CDR3 loop spans 18 amino acids. V lost 0 bases and J lost 0; bases outside the gene matches: 5. The chain's CDR3 is CASSLDGSSGSSYNEQFF. CDR3 sequence (DNA): TGTGCCAGCAGCTTAGATGGCTCTAGCGGGAGCTCCTACAATGAGCAGTTCTTC. The whole variable domain, remainder taken from reference TRBV11-2 and TRBJ2-1, is EAGVAQSPRYKIIEKRQSVAFWCNPISGHATLYWYQQILGQGPKLLIQFQNNGVVDDSQLPKDRFSAERLKGVDSTLKIQPAKLEDSAVYLCASSLDGSSGSSYNEQFFGPGTRLTVL.

This clone was detected only once. The chain recombines TRBV4-3 with TRBJ2-4; a weak D match, TRBD2 (7 bases). Germline CDR1 reads LGHNA; CDR2 reads YSLEER. The CDR3 length is 20 residues. V was trimmed by 0 bases and J by 4 bases, leaving 25 bases between them. The CDR3 here is CASSQDLGAHQGGGKNIQYF. The CDR3, as DNA: TGCGCCAGCAGCCAAGATTTGGGGGCTCACCAGGGAGGGGGGAAAAACATTCAGTACTTC.